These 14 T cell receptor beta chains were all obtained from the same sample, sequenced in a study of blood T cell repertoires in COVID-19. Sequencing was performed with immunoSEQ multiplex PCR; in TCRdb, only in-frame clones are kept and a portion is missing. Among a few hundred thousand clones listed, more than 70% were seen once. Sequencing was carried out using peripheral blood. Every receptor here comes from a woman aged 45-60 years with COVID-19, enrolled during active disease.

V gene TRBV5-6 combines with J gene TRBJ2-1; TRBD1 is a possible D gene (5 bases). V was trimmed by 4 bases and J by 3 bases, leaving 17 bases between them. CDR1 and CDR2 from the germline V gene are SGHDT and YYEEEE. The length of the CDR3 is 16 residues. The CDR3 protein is CASSVLKQVNYNEQFF. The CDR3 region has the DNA TGTGCCAGCAGCGTTCTCAAACAGGTCAACTACAATGAGCAGTTCTTC.

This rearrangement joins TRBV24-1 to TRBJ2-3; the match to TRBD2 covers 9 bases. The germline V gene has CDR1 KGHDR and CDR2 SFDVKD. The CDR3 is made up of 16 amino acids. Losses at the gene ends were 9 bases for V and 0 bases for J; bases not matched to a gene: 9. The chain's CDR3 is CATSPYSGGSTDTQYF. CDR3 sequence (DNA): TGTGCCACCTCGCCGTACAGCGGGGGGAGCACAGATACGCAGTATTTT.

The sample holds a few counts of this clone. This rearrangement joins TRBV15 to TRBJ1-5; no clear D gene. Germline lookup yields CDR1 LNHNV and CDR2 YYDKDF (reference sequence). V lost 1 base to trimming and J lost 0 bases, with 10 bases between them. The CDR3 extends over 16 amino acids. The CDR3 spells CATSRGDGYSNQPQHF. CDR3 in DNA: TGTGCCACCAGCAGAGGAGACGGGTATAGCAATCAGCCCCAGCATTTT.

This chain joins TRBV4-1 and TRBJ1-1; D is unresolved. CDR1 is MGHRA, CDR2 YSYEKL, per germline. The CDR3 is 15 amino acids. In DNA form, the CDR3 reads TGCGCTAGTCGGGATGTGGAGAACAGGAACACTGAAGCTTTCTTT. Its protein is CASRDVENRNTEAFF.

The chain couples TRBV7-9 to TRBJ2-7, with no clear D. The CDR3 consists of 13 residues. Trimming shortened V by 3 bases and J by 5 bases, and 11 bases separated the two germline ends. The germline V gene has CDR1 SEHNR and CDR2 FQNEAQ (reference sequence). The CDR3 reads CASSFEAGDEQYF. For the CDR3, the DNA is TGTGCCAGCAGCTTCGAGGCCGGCGACGAGCAGTACTTC.

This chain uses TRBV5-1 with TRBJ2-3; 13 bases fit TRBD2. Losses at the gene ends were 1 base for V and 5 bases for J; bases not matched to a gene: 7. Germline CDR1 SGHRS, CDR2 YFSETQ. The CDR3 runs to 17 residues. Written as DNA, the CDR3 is TGCGCCAGCAGCTTGTTAACTAGCGGGGGGGCGGTAGATACGCAGTATTTT. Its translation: CASSLLTSGGAVDTQYF.

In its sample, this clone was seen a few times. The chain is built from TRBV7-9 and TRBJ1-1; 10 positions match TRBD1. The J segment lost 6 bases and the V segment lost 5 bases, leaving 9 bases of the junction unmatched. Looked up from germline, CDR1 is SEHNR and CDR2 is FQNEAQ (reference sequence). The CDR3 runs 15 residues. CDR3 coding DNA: TGTGCCAGCAGCACAGACCGGGGACAGGGGTCTGAAGCTTTCTTT. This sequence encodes CASSTDRGQGSEAFF.

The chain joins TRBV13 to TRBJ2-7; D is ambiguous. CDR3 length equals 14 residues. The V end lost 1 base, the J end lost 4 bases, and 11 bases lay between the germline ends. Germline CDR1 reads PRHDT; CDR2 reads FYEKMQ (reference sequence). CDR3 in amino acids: CASSLESQPYEQYF. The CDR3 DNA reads TGTGCCAGCAGCTTAGAGTCACAGCCATACGAGCAGTACTTC.

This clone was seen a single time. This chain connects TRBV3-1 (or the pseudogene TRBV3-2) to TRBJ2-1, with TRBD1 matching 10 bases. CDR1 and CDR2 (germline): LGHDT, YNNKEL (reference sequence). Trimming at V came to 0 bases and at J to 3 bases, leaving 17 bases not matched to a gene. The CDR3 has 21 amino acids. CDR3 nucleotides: TGTGCCAGCAGCCAAGACCTTAAGTTTATGACAGGGGGCGCCTTCTACAATGAGCAGTTCTTC. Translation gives CASSQDLKFMTGGAFYNEQFF.

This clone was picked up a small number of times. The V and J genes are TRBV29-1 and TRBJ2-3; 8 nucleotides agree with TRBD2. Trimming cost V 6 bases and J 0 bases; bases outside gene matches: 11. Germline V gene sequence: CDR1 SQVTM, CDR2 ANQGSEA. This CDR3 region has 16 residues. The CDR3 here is CSVYSNLAGSTDTQYF. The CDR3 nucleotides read TGCAGCGTCTACTCGAATCTAGCGGGCAGCACAGATACGCAGTATTTT.

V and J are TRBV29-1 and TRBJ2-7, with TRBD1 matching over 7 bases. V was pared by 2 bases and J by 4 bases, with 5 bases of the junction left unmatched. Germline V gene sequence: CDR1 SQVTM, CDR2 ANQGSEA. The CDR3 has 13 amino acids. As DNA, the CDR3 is TGCAGCGTTGAAACAGGGGTTAGGTACGAGCAGTACTTC. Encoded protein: CSVETGVRYEQYF.

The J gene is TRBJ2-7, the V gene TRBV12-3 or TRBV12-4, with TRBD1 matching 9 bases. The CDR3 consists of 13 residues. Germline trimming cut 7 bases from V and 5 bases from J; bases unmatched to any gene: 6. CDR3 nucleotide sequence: TGTGCCAGCAACCTACAGGGGGCGAACGAGCAGTACTTC. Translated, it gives CASNLQGANEQYF.

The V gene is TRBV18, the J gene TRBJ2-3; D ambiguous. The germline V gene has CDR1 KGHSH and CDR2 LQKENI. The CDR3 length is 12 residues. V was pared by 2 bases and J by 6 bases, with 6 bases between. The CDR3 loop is CASSPNRDTQYF. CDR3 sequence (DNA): TGTGCCAGCTCACCAAATCGTGATACGCAGTATTTT.

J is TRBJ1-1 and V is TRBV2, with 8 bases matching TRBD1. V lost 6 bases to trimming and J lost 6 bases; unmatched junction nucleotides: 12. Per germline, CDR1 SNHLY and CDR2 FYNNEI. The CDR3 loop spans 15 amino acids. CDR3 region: CASSATGVAGAEAFF. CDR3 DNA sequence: TGTGCCAGCAGCGCGACAGGGGTCGCTGGAGCTGAAGCTTTCTTT.